This entry lists 10 T cell receptor beta chains sequenced from one sample in a study of blood T cell repertoires in COVID-19. Sequencing was performed with immunoSEQ multiplex PCR; in TCRdb, only in-frame clones are kept and a portion is missing. The sample consists of 200,000 to 250,000 clones, roughly 86% of them appearing once. Sequenced sample: peripheral blood. The receptor set was obtained from a woman aged 55-75 years with acute or convalescent COVID-19.

A word on this clone: No DNA is shown, since the ends of the CDR3 on it are uncertain; the CDR3 is the one TCRdb lists. This chain's CDR3 is CASSKWAGGSNSGANVLTF. The V and J genes are TRBV21-1 and TRBJ2-6; TRBD1, the D gene given by the table, was not confirmed from the DNA. TRBV21-1 is classified as a pseudogene. The CDR3 is 19 residues long, counting both termini.

The rearrangement links TRBV15 to TRBJ2-1; D might be TRBD2 (7 bases). Trimming stripped 0 bases from V and 7 bases from J, with 22 bases between. The CDR3 has 18 amino acids. Germline CDR1 is LNHNV and CDR2 is YYDKDF (reference sequence). The CDR3 spells CATSRETRGRGPVNEQFF. The CDR3 DNA reads TGTGCCACCAGCAGAGAAACCCGGGGGCGGGGGCCGGTTAATGAGCAGTTCTTC.

In this sample, this clone turned up once. J is TRBJ2-3 and V is TRBV7-9; D gene ambiguous. The CDR3 is 13 residues long. Germline V gives CDR1 SEHNR, CDR2 FQNEAQ (reference sequence). Trimming removed 5 bases at V and 5 bases at J, with 11 bases between. For the CDR3, the DNA is TGTGCCAGCAGCCTTCGGAGAGAAGATACGCAGTATTTT. Its protein product is CASSLRREDTQYF.

The chain carries TRBV19 and TRBJ2-2; 10 bases are a match to TRBD1. Germline CDR1 LNHDA, CDR2 SQIVND (reference sequence). The CDR3 consists of 15 residues. J lost 6 bases, V lost 6 bases, and 7 bases had no gene match. CDR3: CASRPRGQGSGELFF. The CDR3 nucleotides are TGTGCCAGTAGGCCGAGGGGACAGGGGTCCGGGGAGCTGTTTTTT.

The chain joins TRBV10-3 to TRBJ1-5, with TRBD1 identical over 8 bases. V gave up 6 bases and J gave up 3 bases; unmatched junction bases: 10. The CDR3 totals 16 residues. From germline, CDR1 is ENHRY and CDR2 SYGVKD. The CDR3 loop is CAISATGGPANQPQHF. CDR3 DNA: TGTGCCATCAGCGCCACAGGGGGTCCTGCCAATCAGCCCCAGCATTTT.

This clone has just one count. The chain combines TRBV19 with TRBJ1-6; D not resolved. This CDR3 contains 13 residues. The germline V and J ends were trimmed by 5 bases and 14 bases, with 16 bases remaining between them. The germline V gene has CDR1 LNHDA and CDR2 SQIVND (reference sequence). Written as DNA, the CDR3 is TGTGCCAGTAGTTCCACCGCGAGCCCGACCCTCCACTTT. Amino acids: CASSSTASPTLHF.

This clone has just a few counts. The chain links TRBV6-1 to TRBJ1-2; 9 nucleotides agree with TRBD1. Germline CDR1 is MNHNS and CDR2 is SASEGT. CDR3 length: 14 amino acids. Losses at the gene ends were 2 bases for V and 6 bases for J; bases not matched to a gene: 4. CDR3 protein: CASSERGDRDGYTF. CDR3 nucleotide sequence: TGTGCCAGCAGTGAACGGGGGGACAGGGATGGCTACACCTTC.

The chain uses TRBV10-3 and TRBJ1-2; 9 bases fit TRBD1. Germline loops: CDR1 ENHRY, CDR2 SYGVKD. The CDR3 is 14 amino acids. The V and J ends lost 2 bases and 9 bases, in that order; junction bases with no gene match: 7. The CDR3 loop is CAISEGQGWFSYTF. Here the CDR3 DNA reads TGTGCCATCAGTGAGGGACAGGGGTGGTTTAGCTACACCTTC.

The rearrangement joins TRBV11-2 to TRBJ2-7; 8 bases line up with TRBD1. The V gene end was trimmed by 5 bases and the J gene end by 10 bases; junction bases not matched to a gene: 13. This CDR3 comprises 14 residues. The V gene's germline CDR1 is SGHAT and CDR2 FQNNGV. Here the CDR3 reads CASSRSGTGYHQYF. The CDR3, as DNA: TGTGCCAGCAGCCGTTCCGGGACAGGTTACCATCAGTACTTC. Looking up the rest from reference TRBV11-2 and TRBJ2-7 gives the full variable domain: EAGVAQSPRYKIIEKRQSVAFWCNPISGHATLYWYQQILGQGPKLLIQFQNNGVVDDSQLPKDRFSAERLKGVDSTLKIQPAKLEDSAVYLCASSRSGTGYHQYFGPGTRLTVT.

This clone was seen only once. The chain uses TRBV19 and TRBJ1-1; a possible D gene is TRBD1 (6 bases). CDR1 and CDR2 (germline): LNHDA, SQIVND (reference sequence). The length of the CDR3 is 14 residues. The V end lost 3 bases, the J end lost 1 base, and 9 bases lay between the germline ends. The CDR3 DNA sequence: TGTGCCAGTAGTATTATAGGGGGGAACACTGAAGCTTTCTTT. Translated, it gives CASSIIGGNTEAFF.